This T cell receptor beta chain derives from a study of cytomegalovirus exposure and HLA in healthy donors (dated by TCRdb to about 2017). With respect to the entire study: In an earlier analysis of roughly 590 of the donors, roughly 300 Gb of sequence data and some 100 million unique TCR beta sequences from 150 million to 200 million T cells were reported. On average, roughly 250,000 unique TCR beta nucleotide sequences were sequenced per donor among a few hundred genotyped donors of the cohort, with approximately 18% of those sequences being non-productive. HLA typing included class I and class II loci at four-digit resolution. Four to six DR-DQ haplotypes were handled as single units for association and clustering, since linkage in the cohort was strong. To predict cytomegalovirus infection status, the study brought together high-throughput TCR immunosequencing, statistical association of individual TCRs with disease status, and machine learning. Alongside the repertoire data, information on donor age, sex, ethnicity and CMV serostatus was compiled. Genome-wide SNP genotypes for about 65% of the roughly 700 donors were used in a later genetic analysis, which treated that subset as a discovery cohort. A separate validation cohort of over a hundred different subjects was used in addition to the roughly 700-subject first cohort. Of the roughly 400 genotyped donors, around 81% fell in the genetic ancestry cluster associated with self-reported Caucasian donors. To decide whether each TCR beta V gene segment behaved as functional or pseudogenic, an earlier analysis of fewer than 750 of the donors relied on high-throughput TCR beta sequencing. An early release that covered about 600 HLA-typed donors contained around 330 gigabases of sequencing data and about 93 million unique TCR sequences. A later analysis re-examined previously published TCR beta repertoires from roughly 720 donors and added high-resolution HLA genotyping to investigate patterns of TCR occurrence. Rather than using new phenotypic data, the later analysis identified candidate immune exposures from TCR beta sequences and from how often those sequences occurred across donors. Typing coverage varied by locus: roughly 620-640 donors for A, B, C, DRB1 and DQB1; approximately 520 for DQA1; 606 for DPA1; under 490 for DPB1. Every discovery cohort repertoire had been produced on one sequencing platform. The study used immunosequencing to profile the T cell repertoires of hundreds of subjects and linked those repertoires to cytomegalovirus serostatus. The aim of the study was to test whether cataloging public T cell receptors could identify signatures of past pathogen exposure.

Reading the germline V gene gives CDR1 ENHRY and CDR2 SYGVKD. Relative to germline, V is missing 3 bases and J is missing 5 bases, with 14 bases of the junction outside any gene match. The CDR3 holds 17 amino acids from the cysteine to the phenylalanine. Solely the CDR3 DNA is kept, with 51 bases framed from the first base. Concerning this clone itself: Its antigen is not yet known. No clone much larger than this one lies a single base away; base qualities are absent.

The cohort consisted of approximately 670 healthy bone marrow donors. At the time of sampling, all cohort members were nominally healthy, though unrecorded immune exposures were likely present. The donor tested CMV seropositive and was one of the 289 seropositive cohort members. A peripheral blood sample was provided by each donor, and peripheral blood mononuclear cells were used for TCR beta sequencing. The Qiagen DNeasy Blood Extraction Kit was used to extract genomic DNA from the blood cell samples. Libraries were made using the immunoSEQ multiplex PCR assay. For the multiplex PCR, a mixture combining 60 forward primers for TCR Vbeta segments and 13 reverse primers for TCR Jbeta segments was used. The CDR3 region of rearranged TCR beta genes was amplified from genomic DNA by a multiplex PCR assay. On the Illumina HiSeq System, the amplified TCR beta libraries were sequenced as 87-base-pair reads. Per the original workflow: In a later analysis, 80 million or so unique TCR beta chains were counted across the approximately 640 repertoires, and roughly 11 million of these chains were shared by at least two donors. A nearest-neighbor algorithm error-corrected the raw reads and collapsed the reads into unique sequences, merging closely related sequences to remove PCR and sequencing errors. CDR3 sequences were aligned to IMGT reference sequences to assign V, D and J gene segments. Each retained sequence needed at least a six-nucleotide match to both a V gene segment and a J gene segment. Rearrangements were called productive when the CDR3 lacked stop codons and stayed in frame with V and J; all others were non-productive. CDR3 was defined according to IMGT convention as the region running from the second conserved V-encoded cysteine to the conserved J-encoded phenylalanine. Sequences without an unambiguous match to a single V gene segment were excluded from the earlier analysis of several hundred of the donors. An earlier analysis of fewer than 750 of the donors classified V segments as functional when productive rearrangements were above 56.7% and as segregating when the standard deviation between donors was above 5%. A statistical classification framework was developed to diagnose cytomegalovirus status using the catalog of TCR beta chain sequences. A later analysis assigned V and J genes by comparing TCR nucleotide sequences with IMGT/GENE-DB human TR gene sequences. The TCRdist pipeline was used in a later analysis to assign CDR3 sequences and most-parsimonious VDJ recombination scenarios. A later analysis defined each TCR beta chain by its CDR3 amino acid sequence plus V-gene family, and excluded reads lacking a unique V-gene family. In a later analysis, a few hundred highly shared, low-generation-probability nucleotide sequences were removed to address suspected cross-contamination and a sequencing artifact. In a later analysis, a clonal expansion index was calculated for each public chain from normalized within-repertoire ranks of inferred template counts. Generation probabilities in a later analysis came from a VDJ recombination model fitted to out-of-frame rearrangements, and those results were checked against IGoR. In a later analysis, TCR-TCR, TCR-HLA and TCR-CMV co-occurrence was scored with hypergeometric tests, and a repertoire-size bias correction was applied to TCR pairs. In a later analysis, false discovery rates were estimated by permuting HLA or CMV assignments 20 times. In a later analysis, co-occurring TCRs were grouped using DBSCAN, with TCRdist sequence similarity added in when clustering inside HLA-allele-positive subsets. Repertoires with fewer than 30,000 or more than 120,000 public chains, plus five repertoires with anomalous nucleotide sharing, were excluded from co-occurrence clustering. In its TCRdb copy, this immuneACCESS table keeps in-frame sequences only and misses some clones. Where compared with another copy, unresolved V genes explain less than half of these, and the others have no known cause. V and J calls and clone size come straight from that table; D and trimming were deduced from the DNA. This sample holds under 200,000 clones; 82% were observed only once. Of the sample, about 1.6% falls within the top ten clones.

Study-wide findings and limitations: A further reported finding was that TCR beta sequences accurately predicted the HLA-A and HLA-B alleles for most subjects in the first cohort. Most TCR sequences were observed very rarely across donors, whereas some public TCRs were present in many individuals. According to a later analysis, most CMV-associated TCR beta chains appeared to be HLA-restricted, and the HLA associations seemed to be driven largely by CMV exposure. In both the original and validation cohorts, the classifier was reported to diagnose cytomegalovirus status with high specificity and sensitivity. The presence/absence analyses assumed that sequencing depth was roughly uniform across donors, and that assumption may not be true. In a later analysis, HLA-associated TCR beta chains were found to be more clonally expanded and to have lower generation probabilities than equally common non-associated chains. Because HLA typing was unavailable for some donors at each locus, only the typed subset was used in association tests. The sequencing pipeline was judged likely to have produced a cluster of highly shared sequence variants as a technical artifact. In this cohort, only TCR beta chains were sequenced, and detectable features were limited by the absence of alpha or paired-chain data. Strong co-occurrence of HLA alleles, especially DR and DQ, made assigning TCR associations to individual alleles difficult. A few of the identified cytomegalovirus-associated TCR beta chains were confirmed in vitro to be specific for cytomegalovirus antigens. The study gave a list of about 170 TCR beta chains associated with cytomegalovirus. The earlier analysis of 587 of the donors excluded approximately 15 rarely observed V segments, including chromosome 9 orphons, because counts were too low. Linkage disequilibrium might explain the correlated functional status among segregating V segments, but an unknown experimental factor could not be excluded. In a later analysis, several top co-occurrence clusters were reported to appear linked to parvovirus B19, influenza, CMV and Epstein-Barr virus. Because the 87-base-pair reads could not distinguish some IMGT-functional V segments, including TRBV6-2 and TRBV6-3, those segments were excluded. The authors suggested that the approach could potentially be extended to other disease states and immunological phenotypes. A later analysis associated 16,951 TCR beta sequences with specific HLA alleles at a false discovery rate of 0.05. According to a later analysis, TCR association rates differed among HLA loci, with DRB1 alleles showing the most associated TCRs and HLA-C alleles showing the fewest. In an earlier analysis of 587 of the donors, most TCR beta V segments were observed in productive rearrangements about 87% or about 30% of the time, broadly matching IMGT annotations. An association between a missense DCLRE1C variant and V-gene and J-gene trimming of TCR beta chains was found in a later genetic analysis and replicated in an independent cohort. Immune exposure information for the cohort was limited to CMV serostatus. In a later genetic analysis, fewer N-insertions in productive TCRs were reported among donors in an Asian-associated ancestry cluster than the roughly 700-donor mean.

The material sequenced was PBMCs. This chain is built from TRBV10-3 and TRBJ2-3, and 7 junction bases match TRBD2. The receptor comes from a girl aged 10 to 17 in good health and CMV-seropositive. CDR3 reads: CAISDSIYGGFGDTQYF. The DNA reads TGTGCCATCAGTGACTCCATTTACGGGGGGTTTGGAGATACGCAGTATTTT.